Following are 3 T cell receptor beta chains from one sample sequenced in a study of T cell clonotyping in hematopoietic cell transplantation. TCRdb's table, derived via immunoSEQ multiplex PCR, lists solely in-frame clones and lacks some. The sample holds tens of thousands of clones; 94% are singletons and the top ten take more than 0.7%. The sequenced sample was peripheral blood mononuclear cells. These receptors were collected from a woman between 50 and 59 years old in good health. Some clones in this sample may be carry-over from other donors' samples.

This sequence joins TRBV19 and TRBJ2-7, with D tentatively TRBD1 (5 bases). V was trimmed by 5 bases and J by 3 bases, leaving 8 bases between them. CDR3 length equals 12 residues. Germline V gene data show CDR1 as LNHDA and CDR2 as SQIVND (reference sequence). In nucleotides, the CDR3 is TGTGCCAGTAGTCTGCAGGGCTACGAGCAGTACTTC. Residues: CASSLQGYEQYF.

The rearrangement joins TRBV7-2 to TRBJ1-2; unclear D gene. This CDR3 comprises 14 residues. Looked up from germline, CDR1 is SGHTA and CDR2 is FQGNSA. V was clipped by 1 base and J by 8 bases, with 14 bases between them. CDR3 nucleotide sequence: TGTGCCAGCAGCTTAGGGGCGGAATTCCAAGGCTACACCTTC. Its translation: CASSLGAEFQGYTF. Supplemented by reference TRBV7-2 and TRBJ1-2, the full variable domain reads GAGVSQSPSNKVTEKGKDVELRCDPISGHTALYWYRQSLGQGLEFLIYFQGNSAPDKSGLPSDRFSAERTGGSVSTLTIQRTQQEDSAVYLCASSLGAEFQGYTFGSGTRLTVV.

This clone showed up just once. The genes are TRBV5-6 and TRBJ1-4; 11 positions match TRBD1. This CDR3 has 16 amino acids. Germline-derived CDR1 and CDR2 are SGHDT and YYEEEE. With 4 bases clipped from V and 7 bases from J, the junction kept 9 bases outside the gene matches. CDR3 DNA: TGTGCCAGCAGCCCGGACAGGGGGCGCGTAGGTGAAAAACTGTTTTTT. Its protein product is CASSPDRGRVGEKLFF.